This T cell receptor beta chain emerged from a study of response to subunit inactivated influenza vaccine. Study outcomes and limitations: Few new T cells, the authors suggested, are recruited by each seasonal influenza vaccination.

A note on this clonotype: Its target is not known.

MiXCR was run by TCRdb on the RT-PCR reads, yielding one entry per CDR3 protein. The sample records more than 200,000 distinct CDR3 sequences, 12% being singletons. V lost 5 bases and J 3 bases, leaving 17 bases between the germline ends. CDR1 and CDR2 from the germline V gene are SGHAT and FQNNGV. There are 15 residues in the CDR3. This chain joins TRBV11-2 and TRBJ2-7, with D hard to call. This receptor was identified in a man aged 50 to 59 who received an inactivated influenza vaccine. Material: non-naive T cells sorted from PBMCs, obtained roughly 2 weeks before vaccination. As DNA, the CDR3 is TGTGCCAGCAGCATTACACACCGTCCTTTCTACGAGCAGTACTTC. Its protein is CASSITHRPFYEQYF.